One sample yielded the 21 T cell receptor beta chains listed below, sequenced in a study of regulatory T cells in long-lasting Graves disease. Time point: persistent/refractory GD, antithyroid drugs over 5 years with positive TRAb. There was RNA extracted from PBMCs, and the TCR library was made from it. Arm-PCR of CDR3 regions with iRepertoire HTBI primers generated TCR beta libraries. TCRdb re-analysed the multiplex PCR reads in MiXCR, keeping a single row per CDR3 protein. The table includes roughly 470,000 distinct CDR3 sequences, 20% detected once. Sample: peripheral blood mononuclear cells (PBMCs), taken when the disease was refractory, from a patient treated with antithyroid drugs. These receptors were taken from a female donor with Graves disease.

This clonotype was detected many times. V usage is TRBV20-1 and J usage is TRBJ1-2; TRBD1 aligns across 12 bases. J gave up 13 bases and V 2 bases, and 11 bases lay outside the gene matches. The CDR3 covers 14 residues. The germline V gene has CDR1 DFQATT and CDR2 SNEGSKA (reference sequence). The CDR3: CSARSISGQGALTF. CDR3 nucleotide sequence: TGCAGTGCTAGATCTATTTCGGGACAGGGGGCTCTCACCTTC.

This clonotype came up a few times. This chain links TRBV3-1 with TRBJ1-2, with D maybe TRBD1 (6 bases). In germline, CDR1 is LGHDT, CDR2 YNNKEL (reference sequence). The CDR3 length is 15 residues. Trimming took 0 bases from V and 0 from J, leaving 8 bases between them. The CDR3, as DNA: TGTGCCAGCAGCCAAGATGGGGGCCCTAACTATGGCTACACCTTC. Its protein product is CASSQDGGPNYGYTF. Complete variable domain (other parts from reference TRBV3-1 and TRBJ1-2): DTAVSQTPKYLVTQMGNDKSIKCEQNLGHDTMYWYKQDSKKFLKIMFSYNNKELIINETVPNRFSPKSPDKAHLNLHINSLELGDSAVYFCASSQDGGPNYGYTFGSGTRLTVV.

This clonotype was counted once. A read error is possible here, since a much larger clone lies one base away. The rearrangement links TRBV15 to TRBJ1-2, with 10 bases lining up with TRBD1. Germline CDR1 reads LNHNV; CDR2 reads YYDKDF (reference sequence). The length of the CDR3 is 13 residues. The CDR3 nucleotides read TGTGTCACCACCGTGGGACAGGGGTATGGCTACACCTTC. It yields the protein CVTTVGQGYGYTF.

V usage is TRBV28 and J usage is TRBJ2-2, with 9 bases matching TRBD1. The germline V gene has CDR1 MDHEN and CDR2 SYDVKM. The J segment lost 5 bases and the V segment lost 6 bases, leaving 19 bases of the junction unmatched. This CDR3 has 19 amino acids. CDR3 DNA sequence: TGTGCCAGCAGATCGGACAGGGGAGTGGTTGGGGCTCTGACCGGGGAGCTGTTTTTT. It encodes CASRSDRGVVGALTGELFF. The full variable domain, completed using reference TRBV28 and TRBJ2-2, is DVKVTQSSRYLVKRTGEKVFLECVQDMDHENMFWYRQDPGLGLRLIYFSYDVKMKEKGDIPEGYSVSREKKERFSLILESASTNQTSMYLCASRSDRGVVGALTGELFFGEGSRLTVL.

The rearrangement uses TRBV7-2 and TRBJ1-1, with D possibly TRBD1 on 5 matching bases. Germline V CDR1 and CDR2: SGHTA, FQGNSA. The ends were cut back, 5 bases at V and 3 bases at J, with 13 bases in the middle. This CDR3 is built from 14 residues. The CDR3 nucleotides are TGTGCCAGCAGCCCAGCGGGGGATGACACTGAAGCTTTCTTT. Translation gives CASSPAGDDTEAFF.

V gene TRBV7-2 combines with J gene TRBJ2-2, with 13 bases aligning to TRBD2. The CDR3 spans 19 residues. Germline CDR1 reads SGHTA; CDR2 reads FQGNSA. J lost 1 base, V lost 4 bases, and 9 bases had no gene match. The CDR3 region has the DNA TGTGCCAGCAGCTCGGGACTAGCGGGAAATAGCCTGAACACCGGGGAGCTGTTTTTT. Translation gives CASSSGLAGNSLNTGELFF.

This sequence joins TRBV4-2 and TRBJ2-6; tentatively, D is TRBD1 (6 bases). CDR3 length: 17 amino acids. V was pared by 4 bases and J by 0 bases, with 13 bases between. Per germline, CDR1 LGHNA and CDR2 YNFKEQ. CDR3 in amino acids: CASSPRTAFSGANVLTF. CDR3 DNA: TGTGCCAGCAGCCCTAGGACAGCCTTCTCTGGGGCCAACGTCCTGACTTTC.

This clonotype occurred many times. This sequence joins TRBV28 and TRBJ1-4; 8 bases map to TRBD1. This CDR3 spans 15 amino acids. With 6 bases clipped from V and 6 bases from J, the junction kept 9 bases outside the gene matches. Germline lookup yields CDR1 MDHEN and CDR2 SYDVKM. The CDR3 DNA reads as TGTGCCAGCAGCCTCACCGGACAGGGCGATGAAAAACTGTTTTTT. Amino acid sequence: CASSLTGQGDEKLFF.

The chain is built from TRBV20-1 and TRBJ2-5; TRBD2 matches at 7 bases. Germline trimming cut 5 bases from V and 4 bases from J; bases unmatched to any gene: 19. Germline values: CDR1 DFQATT, CDR2 SNEGSKA (reference sequence). This CDR3 has 17 residues. DNA for the CDR3: TGCAGTGCTTTAACGAGTGTGCTAGCGGTCCACCCAGAGACCCAGTACTTC. Its protein is CSALTSVLAVHPETQYF.

On this clonotype itself: This clone may be a read error of a much larger clone one base away. V usage is TRBV15 and J usage is TRBJ1-2; D is unresolved. Trimming pared 0 bases from V and 13 bases from J, leaving 12 bases between. CDR3 length: 12 amino acids. Germline V CDR1 and CDR2: LNHNV, YYDKDF (reference sequence). In DNA form, the CDR3 reads TGTGCCACCAGCAGAGACACTCCCTGGCCCACCTTC. Amino acids: CATSRDTPWPTF.

Notes on this clonotype: With a far larger clone one base away, a read error is the likely cause. The conserved closing phenylalanine or tryptophan is absent in this CDR3, likely reflecting a read error. This chain links TRBV12-3 or TRBV12-4 with TRBJ2-5; no reliable D call. The J call may be wrong; the DNA end is better matched by TRBJ2-7. This CDR3 region has 12 residues. The CDR3 is CASSLRATEQYL. The DNA for the CDR3 is TGTGCCAGCAGTTTACGGGCGACCGAGCAGTACCTC.

This clonotype was seen just once. The chain is built from TRBV6-1 and TRBJ2-5; D assignment may be TRBD1 or TRBD2 (6 bases each). From germline, CDR1 is MNHNS and CDR2 SASEGT. This CDR3 spans 11 amino acids. Trimming cost V 10 bases and J 4 bases, with 10 bases left between them. The CDR3 sequence is CAIKGGETQYF. The CDR3 DNA follows: TGTGCCATCAAGGGGGGAGAGACCCAGTACTTC.

The table lists this clonotype with a few counts. The chain has TRBV28 and TRBJ2-3, with a tentative D call TRBD2 (5 bases). Per germline, CDR1 MDHEN and CDR2 SYDVKM. V was pared by 1 base and J by 3 bases, with 5 bases between. CDR3 length equals 13 residues. In DNA form, the CDR3 reads TGTGCCAGCAGTTTATCGGGGACAGATACGCAGTATTTT. Translating gives CASSLSGTDTQYF.

This chain links TRBV27 with TRBJ2-1; 9 bases agree with TRBD2. The CDR3 length is 15 residues. Germline assignment: CDR1 MNHEY and CDR2 SMNVEV (reference sequence). The V and J ends lost 3 bases and 7 bases, in that order; junction bases with no gene match: 7. CDR3 loop: CASSLGAGGRNEQFF. CDR3 sequence (DNA): TGTGCCAGCAGTTTGGGAGCGGGAGGAAGGAATGAGCAGTTCTTC.

CDR3 region: CASSDTYDTQYF. In DNA, the CDR3 is TGCGCCAGCAGTGATACATACGATACGCAGTATTTT. The rearrangement joins TRBV10-1 to TRBJ2-3; D remains unclear. Trimming pared 3 bases from V and 6 bases from J, leaving 7 bases between. Germline values: CDR1 WNHNN, CDR2 SYGVQD (reference sequence). The CDR3 has 12 amino acids.

This clonotype was detected ten times or more. The chain is built from TRBV27 and TRBJ1-5, with a possible D match to TRBD1 (5 bases). Trimming took 3 bases from V and 6 from J, leaving 15 bases between them. The CDR3 sequence is 15 residues long. Germline lookup yields CDR1 MNHEY and CDR2 SMNVEV (reference sequence). The chain's CDR3 is CASSFTGGMGQPQHF. In DNA form, the CDR3 reads TGTGCCAGCAGTTTTACGGGGGGGATGGGTCAGCCCCAGCATTTT.

The chain links TRBV27 to TRBJ1-5; D uncertain. Germline V CDR1 and CDR2: MNHEY, SMNVEV (reference sequence). CDR3 length: 14 amino acids. Trimming took off 3 bases at V and 7 bases at J, with 13 bases between the two ends. CDR3 loop: CASSFRQDGQPQHF. For the CDR3, the DNA is TGTGCCAGCAGTTTCCGCCAGGATGGGCAGCCCCAGCATTTT.

The CDR3 protein is CASSSLGSPYEQYF. CDR3 sequence (DNA): TGTGCCAGCAGCTCCCTGGGGAGTCCCTACGAGCAGTACTTC. J is TRBJ2-7 and V is TRBV7-9; perhaps TRBD2 as D (5 bases). The V end was cut by 4 bases, the J end by 2 bases, with 12 bases between. The CDR3 consists of 14 residues. The germline V gene has CDR1 SEHNR and CDR2 FQNEAQ (reference sequence).

This clonotype was seen only a few times. The chain combines TRBV3-1 with TRBJ2-7; D possibly corresponds to TRBD1 (5 bases). Per the germline V gene, CDR1 is LGHDT and CDR2 is YNNKEL (reference sequence). Trimming shortened V by 0 bases and J by 3 bases, and 12 bases separated the two germline ends. The CDR3 is 15 residues long. The CDR3 reads CASSQDRYRNYEQYF. The CDR3 DNA follows: TGTGCCAGCAGCCAAGATCGCTACAGGAACTACGAGCAGTACTTC.

The table lists this clonotype with many counts. The chain recombines TRBV27 with TRBJ2-7; D unclear. Germline CDR1 is MNHEY and CDR2 is SMNVEV (reference sequence). The V and J ends lost 0 bases and 6 bases respectively, with 9 bases between them. This CDR3 is built from 13 residues. CDR3 in amino acids: CASSLSAQFEQYF. CDR3 in DNA: TGTGCCAGCAGTTTATCTGCCCAATTCGAGCAGTACTTC.

This clonotype came up a few times. Being one base from a much bigger clone, this may be a read error. V and J are TRBV7-9 and TRBJ2-5; D possibly corresponds to TRBD2 (7 bases). CDR3 length equals 15 residues. Trimming shortened V by 5 bases and J by 7 bases, and 20 bases separated the two germline ends. Per the germline V gene, CDR1 is SEHNR and CDR2 is FQNEAQ (reference sequence). The CDR3 protein is CASSGGAVPGGTQYF. CDR3 coding DNA: TGTGCCAGCAGCGGGGGGGCAGTCCCCGGGGGGACCCAGTACTTC.